These 23 T cell receptor beta chains were sequenced from one sample in a study of vaccination and CD4 T cells after COVID-19. Indicated treatment: roughly 10-day PBMC culture with coronavirus spike peptide pools or control peptides (ViraFEST assay). The Oncomine TCR Beta short-read assay was what sequenced the DNA obtained from cultured CD4+ T cells. TCRdb re-analysed the PCR reads in MiXCR, keeping a single row per CDR3 protein. Altogether about 11,000 distinct CDR3 sequences are present, just under 75% being singletons, with the ten largest covering roughly 7.1%. These receptors have no identified antigens. Sequenced input: CD4+ T cells from blood, cultured in vitro. These receptors originate from a human donor who had recovered from COVID-19.

V usage is TRBV10-3 and J usage is TRBJ2-5; D not resolved. Germline CDR1 ENHRY, CDR2 SYGVKD. V was shortened by 4 bases and J by 4 bases, with 16 bases between the two germline ends. The CDR3 has 15 residues. CDR3 residues: CAISVSGPLRETQYF. Here the CDR3 DNA reads TGTGCCATCAGTGTGTCCGGGCCCCTGCGAGAGACCCAGTACTTC.

For the CDR3, the DNA is TGTGCCACCAGCAGAGATTCAGGGACTGGAAACACCATATATTTT. It encodes CATSRDSGTGNTIYF. The chain couples TRBV15 to TRBJ1-3, with D tentatively TRBD1 (5 bases). The CDR3 length is 15 residues. V lost 0 bases to trimming and J lost 2 bases, with 8 bases between them. From germline, CDR1 is LNHNV and CDR2 YYDKDF (reference sequence).

This clonotype has only a few counts. The gene calls are TRBV7-2 and TRBJ1-5; perhaps TRBD1 as D (5 bases). Germline CDR1 is SGHTA and CDR2 is FQGNSA. The length of the CDR3 is 14 residues. Trimming cost V 0 bases and J 6 bases, with 9 bases left between them. The DNA for the CDR3 is TGTGCCAGCAGCTTAGCGATGCAGGGTCAGCCCCAGCATTTT. This sequence encodes CASSLAMQGQPQHF.

This chain connects TRBV2 to TRBJ1-2; no reliable D call. Germline assignment: CDR1 SNHLY and CDR2 FYNNEI. Trimming cost V 2 bases and J 12 bases, with 10 bases left between them. This CDR3 is built from 11 residues. CDR3 residues: CASSERSPNTF. DNA of the CDR3: TGTGCCAGCAGTGAACGCTCCCCAAACACCTTC.

V gene TRBV11-2 combines with J gene TRBJ1-1; the D is unclear. The CDR3 loop spans 13 amino acids. V was clipped by 1 base and J by 1 base, with 4 bases between them. Germline CDR1 reads SGHAT; CDR2 reads FQNNGV. As DNA, the CDR3 is TGTGCCAGCAGCTTAGTGAAGAACACTGAAGCTTTCTTT. As protein: CASSLVKNTEAFF.

This clonotype was detected only a few times. V and J are TRBV7-2 and TRBJ1-5; TRBD1 is a possible D gene (6 bases). Trimming stripped 1 base from V and 5 bases from J, with 15 bases between. The CDR3 has 16 amino acids. The germline gives CDR1 SGHTA, CDR2 FQGNSA. The chain's CDR3 is CASSLDSRGSYQPQHF. CDR3 DNA sequence: TGTGCCAGCAGCTTAGACTCCAGGGGCTCCTATCAGCCCCAGCATTTT.

The chain has TRBV20-1 and TRBJ2-3, with D uncertain. Per the germline V gene, CDR1 is DFQATT and CDR2 is SNEGSKA (reference sequence). The CDR3 contains 13 residues. With 2 bases removed from V and 4 bases from J, the gap between germline ends came to 10 bases. Written as DNA, the CDR3 is TGCAGTGCTAGACGACACGTGTCAGATACGCAGTATTTT. This translates into CSARRHVSDTQYF.

This clonotype was observed a few times. The chain recombines TRBV20-1 with TRBJ1-1; 7 nucleotides match TRBD1. V lost 6 bases and J lost 0; bases outside the gene matches: 7. The CDR3 is made up of 14 amino acids. Germline V gives CDR1 DFQATT, CDR2 SNEGSKA (reference sequence). The CDR3 region is CSAPGGGVNTEAFF. CDR3 sequence (DNA): TGCAGTGCCCCAGGGGGAGGGGTGAACACTGAAGCTTTCTTT.

This chain connects TRBV27 to TRBJ1-1; a possible D gene is TRBD1 (6 bases). CDR1 is MNHEY, CDR2 SMNVEV, per germline (reference sequence). V lost 2 bases, J lost 6 bases, and 13 bases lay in between. The CDR3 is 14 residues long. CDR3 DNA: TGTGCCAGCAGTTTAAAAGGGGCAGGGGCTGAAGCTTTCTTT. Translation gives CASSLKGAGAEAFF.

The CDR3 sequence: CASWTGMKPQHF. In DNA, the CDR3 is TGTGCCAGTTGGACAGGGATGAAGCCCCAGCATTTT. This chain uses TRBV19 with TRBJ1-5; 8 positions match TRBD1. The CDR3 runs to 12 residues. V lost 8 bases and J lost 8; bases outside the gene matches: 5. In germline, CDR1 is LNHDA, CDR2 SQIVND (reference sequence).

This clonotype was observed a few times. The chain combines TRBV6-1 with TRBJ1-2; D is possibly TRBD1 (6 bases). Germline CDR1 is MNHNS and CDR2 is SASEGT. The CDR3 loop spans 12 amino acids. Trimming removed 5 bases from V and 8 bases from J, with 12 bases in between. The CDR3 region is CASSTGYGGYTF. The CDR3 DNA reads as TGTGCCAGCAGTACAGGGTACGGAGGCTACACCTTC.

The chain combines TRBV25-1 with TRBJ1-1; the match to TRBD1 covers 8 bases. The J segment lost 8 bases and the V segment lost 2 bases, leaving 13 bases of the junction unmatched. This CDR3 has 16 amino acids. Germline V gene sequence: CDR1 MGHDK, CDR2 SYGVNS. The CDR3 sequence is CASSERGGAGGAEAFF. The DNA for the CDR3 is TGTGCCAGCAGTGAACGCGGGGGAGCAGGGGGCGCGGAAGCTTTCTTT.

The rearrangement uses TRBV20-1 and TRBJ1-5; D remains ambiguous. CDR3 length equals 12 residues. Deletions cut 2 bases from V and 7 bases from J, with 9 bases between. The germline V gene encodes CDR1 DFQATT and CDR2 SNEGSKA (reference sequence). The CDR3 coding sequence is TGCAGTGCTAGAAGGAGGGAACAGCCCCAGCATTTT. Amino acid sequence: CSARRREQPQHF.

This clonotype was recorded once. This sequence joins TRBV24-1 and TRBJ2-5; 8 positions match TRBD2. Trimming removed 3 bases from V and 5 bases from J; junction bases left unmatched: 4. Germline V lookup: CDR1 KGHDR, CDR2 SFDVKD. CDR3 length: 14 amino acids. CDR3 bases: TGTGCCACCAGTGATGGCGGGAGGTGGGAGACCCAGTACTTC. Translating it yields CATSDGGRWETQYF.

By sample fraction, this clonotype is large. This rearrangement joins TRBV7-8 to TRBJ1-6; D perhaps matches TRBD1 (6 bases). V was cut by 4 bases and J by 0 bases, with 7 bases left in between. The CDR3 is 15 amino acids. The germline gives CDR1 SGHVS, CDR2 FQNEAQ. CDR3 sequence reads: CASSSQGSYNSPLHF. CDR3 nucleotide sequence: TGTGCCAGCAGCTCACAGGGCTCCTATAATTCACCCCTCCACTTT.

This clonotype was recorded a few times. The CDR3: CSAPGDAGGRQPQHF. As DNA, the CDR3 is TGCAGTGCTCCTGGTGACGCAGGGGGTCGTCAGCCCCAGCATTTT. The chain employs TRBV20-1 and TRBJ1-5, with 7 positions matching TRBD1. CDR1 is DFQATT and CDR2 is SNEGSKA in the germline V gene (reference sequence). The CDR3 runs to 15 residues. The V and J ends lost 5 bases and 6 bases, in that order; junction bases with no gene match: 13.

By share, this clonotype counts as medium-sized (0.01 to 0.1%). The chain carries TRBV27 and TRBJ2-7; the match to TRBD1 covers 8 bases. CDR1 and CDR2 from the germline V gene are MNHEY and SMNVEV (reference sequence). CDR3 size: 16 residues. The ends lost 5 bases at V and 2 bases at J; junction bases unmatched: 11. CDR3 residues: CASSHPPGQVPYEQYF. The CDR3 nucleotides read TGTGCCAGCAGTCATCCACCGGGACAGGTTCCCTACGAGCAGTACTTC.

In its sample, this clonotype was seen a few times. This chain connects TRBV24-1 to TRBJ1-2; 12 positions agree with TRBD1. CDR1 and CDR2 from the germline V gene are KGHDR and SFDVKD. The CDR3 contains 17 residues. The V segment lost 2 bases and the J segment 4 bases; nucleotides outside the gene matches: 7. CDR3: CATSDWGTGGSGYGYTF. Written as DNA, the CDR3 is TGTGCCACCAGTGATTGGGGGACAGGGGGCTCGGGCTATGGCTACACCTTC.

This chain uses TRBV5-8 with TRBJ2-3; 9 bases fit TRBD1. The CDR3 has 15 residues. In germline, CDR1 is SGHTS, CDR2 YDEGEE. V shed 4 bases, J shed 4 bases, and the junction held 7 bases outside the gene matches. The CDR3 DNA reads as TGTGCCAGCAGCCCGGGGGACAGGGCGGCAGATACGCAGTATTTT. This encodes CASSPGDRAADTQYF.

In this sample, this clonotype turned up once. This chain uses TRBV11-2 with TRBJ1-1; D is uncertain. V lost 5 bases, J lost 4 bases, and 17 bases lay in between. The CDR3 runs 15 residues. The germline V gene has CDR1 SGHAT and CDR2 FQNNGV. The CDR3 sequence is CASSQRLGIRTEAFF. The DNA of the CDR3 is TGTGCCAGCAGCCAGAGGCTAGGAATTCGCACTGAAGCTTTCTTT.

The chain joins TRBV11-2 to TRBJ1-6; D uncertain. Germline V gives CDR1 SGHAT, CDR2 FQNNGV. This CDR3 is 13 amino acids long. Trimming left V 0 bases short and J 8 bases short, with 5 bases between. This chain's CDR3 is CASSLEDHSPLHF. The CDR3 DNA reads TGTGCCAGCAGCTTAGAGGACCATTCACCCCTCCACTTT.

V usage is TRBV15 and J usage is TRBJ1-1; the D gene is possibly TRBD1 (6 bases). Germline V CDR1 and CDR2: LNHNV, YYDKDF (reference sequence). V shed 0 bases and J shed 10 bases, with 18 bases lying between them. This CDR3 contains 15 residues. The CDR3 nucleotides read TGTGCCACCAGCAGAGATCGCGGGGGGCGCGACGGAGCTTTCTTT. Its protein is CATSRDRGGRDGAFF.

J is TRBJ1-5 and V is TRBV4-3; D is undetermined. The V end lost 5 bases, the J end lost 3 bases, and 11 bases lay between the germline ends. Germline-derived CDR1 and CDR2 are LGHNA and YSLEER. The CDR3 runs 14 residues. CDR3 nucleotides: TGCGCCAGCAGCGTACATACCCACAATCAGCCCCAGCATTTT. It specifies CASSVHTHNQPQHF.